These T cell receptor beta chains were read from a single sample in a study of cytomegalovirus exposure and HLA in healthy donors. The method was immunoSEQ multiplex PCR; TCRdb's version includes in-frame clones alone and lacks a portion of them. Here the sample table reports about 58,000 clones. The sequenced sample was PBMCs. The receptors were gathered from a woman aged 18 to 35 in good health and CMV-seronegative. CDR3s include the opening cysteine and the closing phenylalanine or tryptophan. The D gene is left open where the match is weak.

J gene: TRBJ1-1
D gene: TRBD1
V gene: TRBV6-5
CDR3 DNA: TGTGCCAGCAGTTATACAGGGGCCTACACTGAAGCTTTCTTT
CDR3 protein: CASSYTGAYTEAFF

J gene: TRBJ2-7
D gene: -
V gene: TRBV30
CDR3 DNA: TGTGCCTGGAGTGTACGGTTCGAGCAGTACTTC
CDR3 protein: CAWSVRFEQYF

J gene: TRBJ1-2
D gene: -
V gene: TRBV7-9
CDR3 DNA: TGTGCCAGCAGCTACAGGGACAACTATGGCTACACCTTC
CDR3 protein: CASSYRDNYGYTF

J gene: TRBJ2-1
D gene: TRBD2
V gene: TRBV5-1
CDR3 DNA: TGCGCCAGCAGCCTGCCGGGACTAGCGGGAGCCAATGAGCAGTTCTTC
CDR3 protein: CASSLPGLAGANEQFF

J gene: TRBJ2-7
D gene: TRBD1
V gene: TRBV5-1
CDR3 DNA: TGCGCCAGCAGCTTCACCGGGACAGGGAACTACGAGCAGTACTTC
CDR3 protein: CASSFTGTGNYEQYF

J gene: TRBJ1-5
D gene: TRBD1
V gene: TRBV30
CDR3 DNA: TGTGCCGGGAGTGCGGGACAGGGAGAACGTCAGCCCCAGCATTTT
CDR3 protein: CAGSAGQGERQPQHF

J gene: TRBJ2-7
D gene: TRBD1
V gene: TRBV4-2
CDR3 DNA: TGTGCCAGCAGCCAAGGGTCCCACAGGGGGAGACCCTACGAGCAGTACTTC
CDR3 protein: CASSQGSHRGRPYEQYF

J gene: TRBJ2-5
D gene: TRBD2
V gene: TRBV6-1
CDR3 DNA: TGTGCCAGCAGTGAACTAGCGGGGGGTCTCGAGACCCAGTACTTC
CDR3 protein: CASSELAGGLETQYF

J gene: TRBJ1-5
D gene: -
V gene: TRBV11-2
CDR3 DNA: TGTGCCAGCAGCGCCACAGGCAATCAGCCCCAGCATTTT
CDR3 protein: CASSATGNQPQHF

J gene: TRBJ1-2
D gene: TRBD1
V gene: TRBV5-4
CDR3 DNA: TGTGCCAGCAGCCTCCCCGGGACAGGGGACTATGGCTACACCTTC
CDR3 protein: CASSLPGTGDYGYTF

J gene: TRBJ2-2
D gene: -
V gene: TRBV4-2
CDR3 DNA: TGTGCCAGCAGCCAAAGGAAAACAGGGGAGGCCACCGGGGAGCTGTTTTTT
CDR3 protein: CASSQRKTGEATGELFF

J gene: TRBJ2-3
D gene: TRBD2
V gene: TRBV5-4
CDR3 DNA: TGTGCCAGCAGCCCGGGACTAGCGGGAAGCACAGATACGCAGTATTTT
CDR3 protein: CASSPGLAGSTDTQYF

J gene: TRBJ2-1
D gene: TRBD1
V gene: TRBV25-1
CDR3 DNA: TGTGCCAGCAGTGACTTAGGGACAGGGGGCAATGAGCAGTTCTTC
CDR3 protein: CASSDLGTGGNEQFF

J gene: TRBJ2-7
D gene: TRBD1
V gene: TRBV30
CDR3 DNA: TGTGCCTGGAGTGCCGGGACAGGGGGCTACGAGCAGTACTTC
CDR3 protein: CAWSAGTGGYEQYF

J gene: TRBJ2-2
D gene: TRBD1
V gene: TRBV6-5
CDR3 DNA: TGTGCCAGCAGTTACTATCAGGGGGCGAGCCCCGGGGAGCTGTTTTTT
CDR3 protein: CASSYYQGASPGELFF

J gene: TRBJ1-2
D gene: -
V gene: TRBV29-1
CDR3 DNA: TGCAGCGGATGGGACACAGGTGGCTACACCTTC
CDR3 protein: CSGWDTGGYTF

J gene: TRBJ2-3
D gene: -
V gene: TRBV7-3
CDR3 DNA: TGTGCCAGCAGCTTAGCAGGGGCCGTAGATACGCAGTATTTT
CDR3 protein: CASSLAGAVDTQYF

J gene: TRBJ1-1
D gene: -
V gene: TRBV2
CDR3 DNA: TGTGCCATTGTCAGGGAAAGGAACACTGAAGCTTTCTTT
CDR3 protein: CAIVRERNTEAFF

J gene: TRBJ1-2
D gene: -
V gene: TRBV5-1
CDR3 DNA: TGCGCCAGCAGCTACAGGACGAACTATGGCTACACCTTC
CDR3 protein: CASSYRTNYGYTF

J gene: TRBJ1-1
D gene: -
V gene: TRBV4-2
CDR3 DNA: TGTGCCAGCAGGATGAACTTAGCGAACACTGAAGCTTTCTTT
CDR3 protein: CASRMNLANTEAFF

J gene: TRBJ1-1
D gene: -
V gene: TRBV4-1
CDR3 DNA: TGCGCCAGCAGCCAAGGGCACACGGGGGACACTGAAGCTTTCTTT
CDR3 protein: CASSQGHTGDTEAFF

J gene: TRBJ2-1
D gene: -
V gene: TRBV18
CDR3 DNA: TGTGCCAGCTCACCATCCGGGGGAGGTGGAAATGAGCAGTTCTTC
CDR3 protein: CASSPSGGGGNEQFF

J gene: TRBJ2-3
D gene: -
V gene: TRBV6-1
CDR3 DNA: TGTGCCAGCAGTGAAAAAAGTGGGGGGGCCGTACCAGATACGCAGTATTTT
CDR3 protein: CASSEKSGGAVPDTQYF

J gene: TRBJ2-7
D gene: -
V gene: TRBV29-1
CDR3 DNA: TGCAGCGTTGAAGGTTCGGGGGGCGCTGGGTACGAGCAGTACTTC
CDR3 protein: CSVEGSGGAGYEQYF

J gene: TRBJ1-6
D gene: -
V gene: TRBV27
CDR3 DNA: TGTGCCAGCAGTTTTTTGGACAGAAATTCACCCCTCCACTTT
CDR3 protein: CASSFLDRNSPLHF

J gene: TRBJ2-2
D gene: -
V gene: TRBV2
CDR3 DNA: TGTGCCAGCAGCGGACTGAATAGAGCGGGTGTCAACACCGGGGAGCTGTTTTTT
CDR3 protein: CASSGLNRAGVNTGELFF

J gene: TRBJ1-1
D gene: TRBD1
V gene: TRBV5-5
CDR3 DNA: TGTGCCAGCAGCTTGTTGGCAGGGGGGAACACTGAAGCTTTCTTT
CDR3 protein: CASSLLAGGNTEAFF

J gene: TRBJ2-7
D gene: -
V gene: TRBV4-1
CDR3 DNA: TGCGCCAGCAGCCAAGGGGTCTTACGGGCCTACGAGCAGTACTTC
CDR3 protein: CASSQGVLRAYEQYF

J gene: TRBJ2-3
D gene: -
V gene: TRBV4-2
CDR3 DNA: TGTGCCAGCAGCCAAGGCGGGGCGCTAACTGGCACAGATACGCAGTATTTT
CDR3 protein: CASSQGGALTGTDTQYF

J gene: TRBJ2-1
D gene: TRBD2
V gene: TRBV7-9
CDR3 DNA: TGTGCCAGCAGCCCAACTAGCGGAAGCTCCTACAATGAGCAGTTCTTC
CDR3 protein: CASSPTSGSSYNEQFF

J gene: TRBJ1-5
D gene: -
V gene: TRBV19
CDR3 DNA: TGTGCCAGTAGCCCCCAGGTGGGCTGGAGCAATCAGCCCCAGCATTTT
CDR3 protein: CASSPQVGWSNQPQHF

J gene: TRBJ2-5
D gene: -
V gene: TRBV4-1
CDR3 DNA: TGCGCCAGCAGCCCCAGGGACAGCCAGGGAGGGACCCAGTACTTC
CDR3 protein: CASSPRDSQGGTQYF

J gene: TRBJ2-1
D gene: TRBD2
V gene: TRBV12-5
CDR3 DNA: TGTGCTAGTGGTCCGTCCCCGGCGGGAGGGCCTAATGAGCAGTTCTTC
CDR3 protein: CASGPSPAGGPNEQFF

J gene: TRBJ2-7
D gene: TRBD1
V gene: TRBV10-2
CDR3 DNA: TGCGCCAGCAGAGGAAGAGACAGGGGCTACGAGCAGTACTTC
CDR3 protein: CASRGRDRGYEQYF

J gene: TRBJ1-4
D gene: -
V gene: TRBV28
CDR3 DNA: TGTGCCAGCACTGAAAGCCTCAGGGAAAAACTGTTTTTT
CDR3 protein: CASTESLREKLFF

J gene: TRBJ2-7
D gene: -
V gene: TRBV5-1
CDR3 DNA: TGCGCCAGCAGCCCGCAGGCCTCCTACGAGCAGTACTTC
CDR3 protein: CASSPQASYEQYF

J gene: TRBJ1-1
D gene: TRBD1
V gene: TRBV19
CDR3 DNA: TGTGCCAGTAGACCCAGGGGGCGGAATGAAGCTTTCTTT
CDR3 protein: CASRPRGRNEAFF

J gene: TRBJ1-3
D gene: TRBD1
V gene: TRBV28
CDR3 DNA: TGTGCCAGCAGTGGACAGGGACACTCTGGAAACACCATATATTTT
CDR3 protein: CASSGQGHSGNTIYF

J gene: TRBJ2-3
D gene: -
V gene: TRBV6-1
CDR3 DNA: TGTGCCAGCAGTGCCCGGAGGGATACGCAGTATTTT
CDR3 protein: CASSARRDTQYF

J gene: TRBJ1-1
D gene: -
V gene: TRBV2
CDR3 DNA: TGTGCCAGCAATGGGGTAGGGGCGGAAGCTTTCTTT
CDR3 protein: CASNGVGAEAFF

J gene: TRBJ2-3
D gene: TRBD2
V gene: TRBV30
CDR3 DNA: TGTGCCTGGAGTCTTGGACTAGCGGGAGCAGATACGCAGTATTTT
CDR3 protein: CAWSLGLAGADTQYF

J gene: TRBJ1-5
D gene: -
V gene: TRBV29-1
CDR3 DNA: TGCAGCGTTGAAGATTCAGGTCAGCCCCAGCATTTT
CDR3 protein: CSVEDSGQPQHF

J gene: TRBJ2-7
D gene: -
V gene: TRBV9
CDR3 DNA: TGTGCCAGCACCTCCGGGACAATCCCCTACGAGCAGTACTTC
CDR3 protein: CASTSGTIPYEQYF

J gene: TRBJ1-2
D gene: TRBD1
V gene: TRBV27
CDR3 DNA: TGTGCCAGCAGTTTTGTGCAGGGGGCTTCTGGCTACACCTTC
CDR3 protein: CASSFVQGASGYTF

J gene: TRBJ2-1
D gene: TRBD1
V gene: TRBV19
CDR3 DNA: TGTGCCAGTAGTATAGGACAGGGGACTTACAATGAGCAGTTCTTC
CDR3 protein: CASSIGQGTYNEQFF

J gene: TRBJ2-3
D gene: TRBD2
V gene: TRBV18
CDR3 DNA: TGTGCCAGCTCACCATTGAGCGGGAGTGCAGATACGCAGTATTTT
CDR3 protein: CASSPLSGSADTQYF

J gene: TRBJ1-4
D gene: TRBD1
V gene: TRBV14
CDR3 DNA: TGTGCCAGCAGCCGAACTCAGGGGGTATGGGAAAAACTGTTTTTT
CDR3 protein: CASSRTQGVWEKLFF

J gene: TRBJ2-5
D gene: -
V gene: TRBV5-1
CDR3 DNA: TGCGCCAGCAGCCCCTACACGGGAGAGACCCAGTACTTC
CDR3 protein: CASSPYTGETQYF

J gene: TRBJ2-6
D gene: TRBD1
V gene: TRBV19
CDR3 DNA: TGTGCCAGTAGTATTGGGACAGGGAGTGACTCTGGGGCCAACGTCCTGACTTTC
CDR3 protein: CASSIGTGSDSGANVLTF

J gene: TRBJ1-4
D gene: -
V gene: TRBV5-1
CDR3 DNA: TGCGCCAGCAGCTTGGGAGGGGCAGCGGGTGAAAAACTGTTTTTT
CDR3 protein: CASSLGGAAGEKLFF

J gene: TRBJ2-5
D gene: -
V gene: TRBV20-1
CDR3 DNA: TGCAGTGCTGGGCCGCAAGAGACCCAGTACTTC
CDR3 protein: CSAGPQETQYF

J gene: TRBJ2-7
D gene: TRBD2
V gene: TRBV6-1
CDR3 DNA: TGTGCCAGCCGGACTAGCGGGGGCTACGAGCAGTACTTC
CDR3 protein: CASRTSGGYEQYF

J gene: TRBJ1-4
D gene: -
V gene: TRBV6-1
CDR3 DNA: TGTGCCAGCCTCGGACAGTATAATGAAAAACTGTTTTTT
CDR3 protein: CASLGQYNEKLFF

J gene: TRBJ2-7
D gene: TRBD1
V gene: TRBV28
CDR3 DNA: TGTGCCAGCAGTTTACCCGGGACAGGGGCCAACGAGCAGTACTTC
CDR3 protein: CASSLPGTGANEQYF

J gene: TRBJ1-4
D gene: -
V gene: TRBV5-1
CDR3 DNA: TGCGCCAGCAGCTTGGCCGGAGCGTCCAATGAAAAACTGTTTTTT
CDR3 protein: CASSLAGASNEKLFF